This record looks at one T cell receptor (beta chain) sequence and its context. These data belong to a study of OX40 agonist ivuxolimab in advanced cancers. Across the study: An agonistic anti-OX40 (CD134) antibody, ivuxolimab, was used to treat the patients. Of mixed ages from 23 to 79 and averaging roughly 66 years, the group was roughly 85% male.

The germline V gene encodes CDR1 SQVTM and CDR2 ANQGSEA. The CDR3 contains 12 residues. The ends were cut back, 4 bases at V and 1 base at J, with 7 bases in the middle. Sequenced by immunoSEQ multiplex PCR; TCRdb stores in-frame clones only, minus some. The data contain around 60,000 clones, approximately 88% of them singletons. V usage is TRBV29-1 and J usage is TRBJ2-5, with unresolved D. The specimen comprised CD4+ or CD8+ T cells sorted from blood, sampled in a trial of the OX40 agonist ivuxolimab. This clonotype was sampled from an adult with an advanced solid tumor such as melanoma, head and neck, liver or kidney cancer. The CDR3 sequence: CSVVWAQETQYF. CDR3 DNA: TGCAGCGTTGTGTGGGCCCAAGAGACCCAGTACTTC.